One and the same sample provided the 2 T cell receptor beta chains below, sequenced in a study of shared T cell receptors in the human thymus. Data came from immunoSEQ multiplex PCR; TCRdb stores just in-frame clones and leaves some out. This sample carries 720,000 or so clones, 75% to 90% of them seen once, and the ten largest clones take about 0.0098%. The same sample was also studied in work on human thymus T cells.

Sequencing was performed on thymocytes. The receptors shown here come from a girl less than two years old with a congenital heart defect.

This chain connects TRBV20-1 to TRBJ2-1; 7 positions agree with TRBD2. CDR1 and CDR2 (germline): DFQATT, SNEGSKA (reference sequence). The V and J ends lost 5 bases and 8 bases, in that order; junction bases with no gene match: 3. The CDR3 is 11 amino acids. CDR3 nucleotides: TGCAGTGCTGCTCGGGGGGATGAGCAGTTCTTC. Protein: CSAARGDEQFF.

The chain couples TRBV10-3 to TRBJ1-2; tentative D call: TRBD1 (5 bases). The CDR3 consists of 19 residues. From germline, CDR1 is ENHRY and CDR2 SYGVKD. Trimming shortened V by 8 bases and J by 0 bases, and 28 bases separated the two germline ends. This CDR3 reads CAIGRPSRVRLPTNYGYTF. The DNA for the CDR3 is TGTGCCATCGGACGGCCATCCAGGGTCCGCCTGCCCACTAACTATGGCTACACCTTC.